A single TCR beta chain is shown here with its context. This entry comes from a study of blood T cell repertoires in COVID-19. Study information: Acute and convalescent COVID-19 specimens originated in the United States, Italy and Spain. T cells, B-cell-depleted T cells, or PBMCs provided the cDNA or gDNA that served as material.

Per the original data handling: Reference gene primer amplification gave nucleated cell count estimates. Profiling relied on immunoSEQ multiplex PCR, and the TCRdb table lists in-frame clones only, not all of them. Clone size and V and J calls were adopted from that table, with D and trimming inferred from the DNA. The sample has 70,000 to 90,000 clones; approximately 86% are singletons. This CDR3 spans 15 amino acids. Trimming took 5 bases from V and 5 from J; bases not matched to a gene: 11. Germline CDR1 LGHDT, CDR2 YNNKEL (reference sequence). The sequenced sample was peripheral blood. The chain carries TRBV3-1 (or the pseudogene TRBV3-2) and TRBJ2-5; 7 nucleotides align to TRBD1. The clonotype was recovered from a man of 80 years or more with active or convalescent COVID-19. CDR3 protein: CASSKRWDRGETQYF. In nucleotides, the CDR3 is TGTGCCAGCAGCAAAAGGTGGGACAGAGGGGAGACCCAGTACTTC.